This T cell receptor (beta chain) was captured in a study of TIL therapy for anti-PD-1-resistant metastatic lung cancer. The time point was: pre-treatment sample, taken before nivolumab and TIL therapy. There are 19 residues in the CDR3. V lost 4 bases, J lost 0 bases, and 14 bases stayed unmatched. Germline loops: CDR1 LGHNA, CDR2 YNFKEQ. This clone was detected only a few times. This was the immunoSEQ v3 assay. TCRdb keeps only in-frame clones here, not all; method: immunoSEQ multiplex PCR. The table shows approximately 53,000 clones, with 70% to 85% occurring only once. The V gene is TRBV4-2, the J gene TRBJ2-1; 8 bases are a match to TRBD2. This TCR was sampled from a woman aged 30-85 years with non-small cell lung cancer. This specimen consisted of blood, obtained at baseline. CDR3 loop: CASSPRVLSGGSSYNEQFF. The CDR3 DNA reads TGTGCCAGCAGCCCTCGGGTCCTAAGCGGGGGCAGCTCCTACAATGAGCAGTTCTTC.